This T cell receptor beta chain was sequenced for a study of OX40 agonist ivuxolimab in advanced cancers. A note on the overall study: Ivuxolimab was a fully human IgG2 agonistic monoclonal antibody targeting the costimulatory receptor OX40 (CD134). Intravenous ivuxolimab was administered to patients every 2 weeks at six dose levels: 0.01, 0.1, 0.3, 1.5, 3 and 10 mg/kg. Of the 52 patients in dose escalation, about 20 had hepatocellular carcinoma, some 15 had melanoma, 9 had renal cell carcinoma and 9 had head and neck cancer. In the dose-escalation cohort, around four fifths of patients were male, and the mean age was about 55 years, with a range of roughly 20 to 80. Prior anti-PD-1, anti-PD-L1 or anti-CTLA-4 therapy was permitted, and checkpoint inhibitors had been received by roughly 42% of dose-escalation patients. Partial responses were achieved by three dose-escalation patients, of whom one had hepatocellular carcinoma and two had cutaneous melanoma. The purpose of peripheral TCRbeta sequencing was to test whether ivuxolimab changed TCR sequence diversity and led to clonal T-cell expansion. The paper describes the monotherapy dose-escalation part (N = 52 patients) of the phase I trial of ivuxolimab.

Summary of the overall study and its limitations: The antigen specificity of the peripheral T cells that underwent clonal expansion was not determined. Low levels of normalized T-cell clonal expansion were also seen in some nonresponding patients. In partial responders in the 0.1-3.0 mg/kg groups, normalized peripheral clonal expansion was found to be among the lowest, especially among CD8+ T cells. After ivuxolimab, more expanded clones were found on average in CD8+ T cells than in CD4+ T cells. Clonal expansion of both CD4+ and CD8+ blood T cells was observed from baseline to week 6 at doses 0.1 to 3.0 mg/kg.

This clone was seen a handful of times. Its cognate antigen has yet to be identified. No base quality information exists; no much larger clone differs at one position. Genomic DNA was isolated from the sorted cells so that the TCRbeta CDR3 region could be sequenced. The immunoSEQ Assay was used for sequencing of TCRbeta CDR3 regions. As stored in TCRdb, this immuneACCESS dataset retains in-frame rearrangements with V and J assigned. A fraction of the clones does not appear; measured against another copy, unresolved V genes explain less than half of the discrepancy, and the remainder lacks a known reason. The sample includes fewer than 25,000 clones, with approximately 87% observed a single time. Of the sample, approximately 37% falls within the top ten clones. The trial excluded patients who had a history of autoimmune disease or who were on systemic immunosuppression. Peripheral blood for TCR sequencing was collected from all dose cohorts at baseline, on cycle 4 day 1, and on cycle 7 day 1. The samples were drawn from a first-in-human, open-label, multicenter phase I dose-escalation trial of ivuxolimab. Adults with locally advanced or metastatic melanoma, renal cell, hepatocellular, or head and neck squamous cell carcinoma were enrolled in the trial. Before TCR sequencing, CD4+ T cells and CD8+ T cells from peripheral blood were sorted into separate populations.

Reading the germline V gene gives CDR1 ENHRY and CDR2 SYGVKD. The CDR3 sequence holds 14 residues, the cysteine and phenylalanine included. Of all the DNA, just the CDR3 is kept, 42 bases in frame from base 1. V drops 3 bases and J drops 3 bases, leaving 8 bases in between. Recombination joined TRBV10-3 with TRBJ2-2, with the identity of the D gene unclear. The TCR sequence derives from an adult with an advanced solid tumor such as melanoma, head and neck, liver or kidney cancer. The source material was CD4+ or CD8+ T cells sorted from blood, sampled in a trial of the OX40 agonist ivuxolimab. The CDR3 reads as follows: CAISESRYTGELFF. The nucleotides read TGTGCCATCAGTGAAAGCCGTTACACCGGGGAGCTGTTTTTT.